One sample yielded the 22 T cell receptor beta chains listed below, sequenced in a study of blood T cell repertoires in COVID-19. Method: immunoSEQ multiplex PCR; TCRdb's copy keeps in-frame clones and lacks some. The sample yields approximately 160,000 clones, roughly 83% seen once. Sequencing was performed on PBMCs or T cells enriched from blood (not recorded which). These receptors originate from a woman between 45 and 65 years old who had recovered from COVID-19.

The chain is built from TRBV4-2 and TRBJ1-1; 9 bases are a match to TRBD1. The V gene end was trimmed by 2 bases and the J gene end by 8 bases; junction bases not matched to a gene: 6. This CDR3 spans 14 amino acids. In germline, CDR1 is LGHNA, CDR2 YNFKEQ. The CDR3 DNA follows: TGTGCCAGCAGCCAAAGACAGGGGGAAGACGAAGCTTTCTTT. Its translation: CASSQRQGEDEAFF.

The chain combines TRBV5-1 with TRBJ1-2, with TRBD1 identical over 9 bases. The CDR3 sequence is 16 residues long. Germline V gene data show CDR1 as SGHRS and CDR2 as YFSETQ. Trimming at V came to 4 bases and at J to 4 bases, leaving 11 bases not matched to a gene. In DNA form, the CDR3 reads TGCGCCAGCAGCCCCGGCGCCGACAGGGGGGCCTATGGCTACACCTTC. It encodes CASSPGADRGAYGYTF.

The J gene is TRBJ1-1, the V gene TRBV2, with TRBD1 identical over 10 bases. Trimming took 6 bases from V and 1 from J; bases not matched to a gene: 8. Germline V lookup: CDR1 SNHLY, CDR2 FYNNEI. The CDR3 covers 16 residues. The CDR3 bases are TGTGCCAGCAGGGGGTCCCGGGACAGGGGGAACACTGAAGCTTTCTTT. Residues: CASRGSRDRGNTEAFF.

CDR3 DNA sequence: TGCGCCAGCAGTGACGGTAACCAGCCCCAGCATTTT. Its protein product is CASSDGNQPQHF. The J gene is TRBJ1-5, the V gene TRBV10-2; D remains ambiguous. Trimming took off 3 bases at V and 7 bases at J, with 7 bases between the two ends. The germline CDR1 and CDR2 sequences are WSHSY and SAAADI. This CDR3 has 12 residues.

V gene TRBV27 combines with J gene TRBJ1-1; D uncertain. Between the trimmed V and J ends, which lost 7 bases and 1 base, there was a span of 16 bases. The V gene's germline CDR1 is MNHEY and CDR2 SMNVEV (reference sequence). There are 15 residues in the CDR3. The CDR3 reads CASTKQYGTNTEAFF. DNA of the CDR3: TGTGCCAGCACCAAACAGTACGGTACGAACACTGAAGCTTTCTTT.

The genes are TRBV19 and TRBJ2-2; D may be TRBD2 (5 bases). The V end was cut by 3 bases, the J end by 5 bases, with 13 bases between. CDR3 length: 15 amino acids. CDR1 LNHDA and CDR2 SQIVND come from the germline V gene (reference sequence). CDR3 loop: CASSIQRISTGELFF. The CDR3 DNA reads as TGTGCCAGTAGTATCCAGCGGATTTCGACCGGGGAGCTGTTTTTT.

This clone was seen only a few times. In the same sample, other DNA sequences code for this CDR3. Here the CDR3 reads CAWSVGSSGNTIYF. CDR3 bases: TGTGCCTGGAGTGTGGGGAGCTCTGGAAACACCATATATTTT. This chain links TRBV30 with TRBJ1-3; D is unresolved. Trimming shortened V by 0 bases and J by 0 bases, and 6 bases separated the two germline ends. This CDR3 contains 14 residues. Germline V gene data show CDR1 as GTSNPN and CDR2 as SVGIG (reference sequence). Filled out from reference TRBV30 and TRBJ1-3, the complete variable domain reads SQTIHQWPATLVQPVGSPLSLECTVEGTSNPNLYWYRQAAGRGLQLLFYSVGIGQISSEVPQNLSASRPQDRQFILSSKKLLLSDSGFYLCAWSVGSSGNTIYFGEGSWLTVV.

The chain uses TRBV6-5 and TRBJ1-5; TRBD1 agrees at 7 bases. CDR1 MNHEY and CDR2 SVGAGI come from the germline V gene. The CDR3 runs 13 residues. J gave up 4 bases and V 6 bases, and 3 bases lay outside the gene matches. The CDR3 nucleotides are TGTGCCAGCAGCCTGGACAGGAATCAGCCCCAGCATTTT. This codes for CASSLDRNQPQHF.

This clone was found once. The chain's CDR3 is CASSLQGSSNSPLHF. The CDR3, as DNA: TGTGCCAGCAGCCTACAGGGGTCGAGTAATTCACCCCTCCACTTT. V and J are TRBV2 and TRBJ1-6; 7 bases fit TRBD1. Germline V gene lookup returns CDR1 SNHLY and CDR2 FYNNEI. The ends lost 6 bases at V and 6 bases at J; junction bases unmatched: 8. This CDR3 region has 15 residues. Full variable domain (remainder filled in from reference TRBV2 and TRBJ1-6): EPEVTQTPSHQVTQMGQEVILRCVPISNHLYFYWYRQILGQKVEFLVSFYNNEISEKSEIFDDQFSVERPDGSNFTLKIRSTKLEDSAMYFCASSLQGSSNSPLHFGNGTRLTVT.

The chain carries TRBV2 and TRBJ2-6; D is unresolved. With 7 bases removed from V and 1 base from J, the gap between germline ends came to 11 bases. The germline V gene encodes CDR1 SNHLY and CDR2 FYNNEI. This CDR3 has 15 amino acids. This CDR3 reads CASTRSNSGANVLTF. CDR3 coding DNA: TGTGCCAGCACCAGAAGTAATTCTGGGGCCAACGTCCTGACTTTC.

The rearrangement uses TRBV7-9 and TRBJ2-1, with D unresolved. V was clipped by 4 bases and J by 9 bases, with 10 bases between them. The CDR3 consists of 12 residues. CDR1 SEHNR and CDR2 FQNEAQ come from the germline V gene (reference sequence). The CDR3, as DNA: TGTGCCAGCAGCTCTAACACGGGTGAGCAGTTCTTC. Its translation is CASSSNTGEQFF.

This chain joins TRBV19 and TRBJ2-2, with 7 bases that match TRBD1. The CDR3 covers 13 residues. After removal of 10 bases from V and 6 bases from J, the junction contained 8 bases not matched to a gene. Germline CDR1 LNHDA, CDR2 SQIVND (reference sequence). The CDR3: CATATGWSGELFF. The CDR3 DNA reads as TGTGCCACCGCGACAGGGTGGTCCGGGGAGCTGTTTTTT.

The J gene is TRBJ2-7, the V gene TRBV7-2, with a possible D match to TRBD2 (6 bases). The V gene lost 2 bases and the J gene lost 4 bases, with 18 bases spanning the gap. The CDR3 has 16 residues. Looked up from germline, CDR1 is SGHTA and CDR2 is FQGNSA. The CDR3 nucleotides are TGTGCCAGCAGCTTAACCCCCCCCCGGGGGTCTTACGAGCAGTACGTC. This codes for CASSLTPPRGSYEQYV.

The rearrangement joins TRBV21-1 to TRBJ1-2; the DNA was not compared with TRBD1, the D call given in the table. TRBV21-1 is noted as a pseudogene. This CDR3 is built from 14 residues. The CDR3 region has the DNA TGTGCCAGCAGCAACCCGGGACAGGGGGATGGCTACACCTTC. As protein: CASSNPGQGDGYTF.

This chain joins TRBV6-5 and TRBJ2-3; the D gene is possibly TRBD2 (5 bases). The CDR3 consists of 12 residues. The ends were cut back, 11 bases at V and 2 bases at J, with 11 bases in the middle. Germline values: CDR1 MNHEY, CDR2 SVGAGI. Written as DNA, the CDR3 is TGTGCCGCGGGCCGCAACACAGATACGCAGTATTTT. Its translation is CAAGRNTDTQYF.

The J gene is TRBJ2-5, the V gene TRBV5-4; 12 nucleotides agree with TRBD2. V lost 4 bases and J lost 2; bases outside the gene matches: 6. The germline V gene encodes CDR1 SGHNT and CDR2 YYREEE (reference sequence). The CDR3 runs to 16 residues. The DNA for the CDR3 is TGTGCCAGCAGCCTGGGACTAGCGGGTGGGCAAGAGACCCAGTACTTC. Amino acids: CASSLGLAGGQETQYF. The full variable domain, completed using reference TRBV5-4 and TRBJ2-5, is ETGVTQSPTHLIKTRGQQVTLRCSSQSGHNTVSWYQQALGQGPQFIFQYYREEENGRGNFPPRFSGLQFPNYSSELNVNALELDDSALYLCASSLGLAGGQETQYFGPGTRLLVL.

This clone was counted only a few times. This chain joins TRBV29-1 and TRBJ2-5, with 7 bases fitting TRBD2. The CDR3 covers 15 residues. Germline values: CDR1 SQVTM, CDR2 ANQGSEA. V was pared by 7 bases and J by 0 bases, with 11 bases of the junction left unmatched. In nucleotides, the CDR3 is TGCAGCGCTCTAAGGTGGCGGGAGTACCAAGAGACCCAGTACTTC. Translating it yields CSALRWREYQETQYF.

The V gene is TRBV7-9, the J gene TRBJ2-1; 7 bases line up with TRBD2. CDR1 and CDR2 from the germline V gene are SEHNR and FQNEAQ (reference sequence). The CDR3 extends over 16 amino acids. J lost 2 bases, V lost 5 bases, and 9 bases had no gene match. CDR3 DNA sequence: TGTGCCAGCAGCCCAGCCAACGGACTAGCCTACAATGAGCAGTTCTTC. As protein: CASSPANGLAYNEQFF.

This rearrangement joins TRBV12-3 or TRBV12-4 to TRBJ2-3; D is possibly TRBD2 (5 bases). Trimming shortened V by 3 bases and J by 6 bases, and 10 bases separated the two germline ends. The CDR3 covers 13 residues. The CDR3 DNA reads as TGTGCCAGCAGTTTGAGGGAACGGGATACGCAGTATTTT. Its translation: CASSLRERDTQYF.

The J gene is TRBJ1-5, the V gene TRBV6-2 or TRBV6-3; 7 bases map to TRBD1. V was clipped by 6 bases and J by 9 bases; unmatched bases: 8. Germline CDR1 reads MNHEY; CDR2 reads SVGEGT. The CDR3 sequence is 13 residues long. The CDR3: CASSKGQLVPQHF. The CDR3 DNA reads TGTGCCAGCAGCAAGGGACAGCTGGTGCCCCAGCATTTT.

The chain couples TRBV5-1 to TRBJ2-6; 10 bases align to TRBD2. CDR1 SGHRS and CDR2 YFSETQ come from the germline V gene. CDR3 length: 20 residues. Trimming removed 0 bases from V and 1 base from J; junction bases left unmatched: 10. The CDR3 DNA follows: TGCGCCAGCAGCTTGGTTCCAAGCGGGGGGGCCGGTTCTGGGGCCAACGTCCTGACTTTC. Amino acid sequence: CASSLVPSGGAGSGANVLTF.

The genes are TRBV3-1 (or the pseudogene TRBV3-2) and TRBJ1-4; the D is unclear. The ends were cut back, 3 bases at V and 0 bases at J, with 11 bases in the middle. This CDR3 is 16 amino acids long. CDR1 and CDR2 from the germline V gene are LGHDT and YNNKEL (reference sequence). The DNA of the CDR3 is TGTGCCAGCAGCCAGGCCCCTCCTGCAACTAATGAAAAACTGTTTTTT. The encoded protein is CASSQAPPATNEKLFF.